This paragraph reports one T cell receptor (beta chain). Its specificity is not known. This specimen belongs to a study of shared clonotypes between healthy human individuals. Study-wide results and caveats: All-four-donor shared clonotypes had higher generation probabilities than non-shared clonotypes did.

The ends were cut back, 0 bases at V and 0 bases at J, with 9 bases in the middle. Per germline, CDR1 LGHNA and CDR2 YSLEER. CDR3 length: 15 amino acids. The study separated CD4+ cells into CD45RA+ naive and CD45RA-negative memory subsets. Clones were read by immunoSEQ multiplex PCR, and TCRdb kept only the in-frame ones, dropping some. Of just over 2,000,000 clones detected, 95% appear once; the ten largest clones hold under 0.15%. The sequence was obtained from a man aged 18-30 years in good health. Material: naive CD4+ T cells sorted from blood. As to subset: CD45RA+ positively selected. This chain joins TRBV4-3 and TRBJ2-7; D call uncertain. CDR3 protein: CASSQDLVGSYEQYF. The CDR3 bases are TGCGCCAGCAGCCAAGATCTCGTGGGCTCCTACGAGCAGTACTTC.